This T cell receptor (beta chain) is drawn from a study of control samples from healthy donors and cancer patients. Method: immunoSEQ multiplex PCR; TCRdb's copy keeps in-frame clones and lacks some. The sample lists 150,000 to 200,000 clones, roughly 94% occurring once. Germline CDR1 is LGHDT and CDR2 is YNNKEL (reference sequence). The trim removed 3 bases at V and 7 bases at J, leaving 7 bases unmatched. CDR3 length: 15 residues. Sequenced input: blood. The clonotype was recovered from a woman between 40 and 55 years old in good health. This chain links TRBV3-1 (or the pseudogene TRBV3-2) with TRBJ1-4; 8 bases map to TRBD1. Here the CDR3 DNA reads TGTGCCAGCAGCCATCGAAACAGGGGGAGTGAAAAACTGTTTTTT. Amino acid sequence: CASSHRNRGSEKLFF.